This TCR beta chain was profiled in a study of human T cells and chemical hapten exposure. Time point defined: patch test 1, 2 weeks after DPC sensitization. Treatment denoted: therapeutic diphenylcyclopropenone sensitization with weekly scalp DPC. The CDR3 loop spans 16 amino acids. The germline gives CDR1 SNHLY, CDR2 FYNNEI. V gave up 5 bases and J gave up 7 bases, with 21 bases separating them. Per the study methods: Per-sample TCR counts ranged from roughly 20,000 to 750,000, median around 88,000. MiXCR, run by TCRdb on the RACE reads, gives a single entry per CDR3 protein. The V and J calls follow TCRdb's processing rather than the paper's. The repertoire holds roughly 200,000 distinct CDR3 sequences, with 20% to 25% as singletons.

The source is a woman between 45 and 65 years old with alopecia areata. Some clones in this sample may be carry-over from other donors' samples. The J gene is TRBJ2-1, the V gene TRBV2; the D gene is possibly TRBD2 (6 bases). The material sequenced was whole blood, taken in connection with sensitization to the hapten diphenylcyclopropenone (DPC). The CDR3 region is CASSTPRTAGRNEQFF. The CDR3 DNA reads as TGTGCCAGCAGTACCCCTCGGACGGCCGGGAGAAATGAGCAGTTCTTC.